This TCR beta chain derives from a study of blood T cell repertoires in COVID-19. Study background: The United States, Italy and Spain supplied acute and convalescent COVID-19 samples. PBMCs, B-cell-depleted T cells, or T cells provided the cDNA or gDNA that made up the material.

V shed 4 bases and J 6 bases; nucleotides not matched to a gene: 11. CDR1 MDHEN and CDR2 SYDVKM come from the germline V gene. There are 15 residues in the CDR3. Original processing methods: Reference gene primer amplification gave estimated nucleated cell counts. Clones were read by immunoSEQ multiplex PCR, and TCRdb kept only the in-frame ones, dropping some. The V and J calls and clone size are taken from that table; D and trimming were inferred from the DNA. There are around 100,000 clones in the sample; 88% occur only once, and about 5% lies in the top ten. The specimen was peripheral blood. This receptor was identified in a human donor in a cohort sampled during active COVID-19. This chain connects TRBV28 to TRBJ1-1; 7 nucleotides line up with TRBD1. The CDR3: CASSSGDRDRAEAFF. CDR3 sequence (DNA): TGTGCCAGCAGTTCAGGAGACAGGGATCGAGCTGAAGCTTTCTTT.